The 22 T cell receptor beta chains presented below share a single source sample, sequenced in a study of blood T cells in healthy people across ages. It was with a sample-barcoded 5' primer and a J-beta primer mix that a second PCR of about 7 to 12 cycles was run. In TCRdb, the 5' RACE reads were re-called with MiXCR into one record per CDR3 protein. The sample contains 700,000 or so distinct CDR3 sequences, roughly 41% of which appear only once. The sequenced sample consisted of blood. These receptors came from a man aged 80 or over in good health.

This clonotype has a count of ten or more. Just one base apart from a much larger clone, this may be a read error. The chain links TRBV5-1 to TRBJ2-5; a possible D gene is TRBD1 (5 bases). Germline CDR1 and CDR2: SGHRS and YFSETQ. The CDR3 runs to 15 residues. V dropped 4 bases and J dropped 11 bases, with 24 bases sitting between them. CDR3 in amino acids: CASSTDMAKDNEQYF. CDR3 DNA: TGCGCCAGCAGCACGGACATGGCCAAGGACAATGAGCAGTACTTC.

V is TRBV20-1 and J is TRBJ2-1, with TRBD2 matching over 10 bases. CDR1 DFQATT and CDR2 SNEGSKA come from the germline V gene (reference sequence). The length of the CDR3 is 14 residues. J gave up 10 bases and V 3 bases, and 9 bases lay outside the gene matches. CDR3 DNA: TGCAGTGCTAGTCTAGCGGGGGTAGCCCGAGAGCAGTTCTTC. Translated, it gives CSASLAGVAREQFF.

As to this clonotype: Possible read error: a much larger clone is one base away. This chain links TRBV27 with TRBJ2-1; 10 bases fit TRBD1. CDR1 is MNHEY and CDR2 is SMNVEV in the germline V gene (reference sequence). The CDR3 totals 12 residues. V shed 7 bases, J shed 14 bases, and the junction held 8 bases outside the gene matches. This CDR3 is CASNSAGTGEFF. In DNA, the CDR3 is TGTGCCAGCAATTCAGCCGGGACAGGGGAGTTCTTC.

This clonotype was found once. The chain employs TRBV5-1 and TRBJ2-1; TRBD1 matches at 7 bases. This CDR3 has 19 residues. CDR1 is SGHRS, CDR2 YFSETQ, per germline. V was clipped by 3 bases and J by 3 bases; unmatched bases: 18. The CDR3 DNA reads TGCGCCAGCAGCTCCTCTTCCCGACCCGGGACAGCAAACTACAATGAGCAGTTCTTC. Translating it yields CASSSSSRPGTANYNEQFF.

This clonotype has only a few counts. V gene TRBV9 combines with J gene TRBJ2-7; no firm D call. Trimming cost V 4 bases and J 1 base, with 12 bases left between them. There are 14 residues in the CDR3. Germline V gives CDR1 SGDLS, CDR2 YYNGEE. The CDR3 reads CASSLMADSYEQYF. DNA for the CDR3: TGTGCCAGCAGCCTAATGGCTGATTCCTACGAGCAGTACTTC.

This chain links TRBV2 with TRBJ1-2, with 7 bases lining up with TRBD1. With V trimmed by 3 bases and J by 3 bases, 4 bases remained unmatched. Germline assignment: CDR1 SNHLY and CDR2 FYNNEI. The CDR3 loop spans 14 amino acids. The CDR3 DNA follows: TGTGCCAGCAGTGAGGGCACAGGGGACTATGGCTACACCTTC. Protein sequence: CASSEGTGDYGYTF. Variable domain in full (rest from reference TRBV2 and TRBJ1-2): EPEVTQTPSHQVTQMGQEVILRCVPISNHLYFYWYRQILGQKVEFLVSFYNNEISEKSEIFDDQFSVERPDGSNFTLKIRSTKLEDSAMYFCASSEGTGDYGYTFGSGTRLTVV.

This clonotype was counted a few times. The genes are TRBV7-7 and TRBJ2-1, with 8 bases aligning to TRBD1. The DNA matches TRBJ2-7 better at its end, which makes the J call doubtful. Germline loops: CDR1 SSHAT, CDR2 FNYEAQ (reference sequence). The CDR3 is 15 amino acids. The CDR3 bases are TGTGCCAGCAGCTCCGGGACAGGATCCTACAATGAGCAGTACTTC. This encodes CASSSGTGSYNEQYF.

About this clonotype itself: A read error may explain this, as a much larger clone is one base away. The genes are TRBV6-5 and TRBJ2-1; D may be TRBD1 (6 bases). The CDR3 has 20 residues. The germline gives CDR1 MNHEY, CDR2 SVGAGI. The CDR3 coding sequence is TGTGCCAGCAGTTCTGGTCGGAAAACCGGGACACTTCTATCCTACAATGGGCAGTTCTTC. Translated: CASSSGRKTGTLLSYNGQFF.

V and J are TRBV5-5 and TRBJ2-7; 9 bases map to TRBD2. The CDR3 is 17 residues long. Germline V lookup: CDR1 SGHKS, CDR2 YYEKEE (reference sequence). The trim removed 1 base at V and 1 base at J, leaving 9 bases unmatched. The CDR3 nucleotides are TGTGCCAGCAGCTTGAAGGACCGGACTAGCGTATCCTACGAGCAGTACTTC. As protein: CASSLKDRTSVSYEQYF.

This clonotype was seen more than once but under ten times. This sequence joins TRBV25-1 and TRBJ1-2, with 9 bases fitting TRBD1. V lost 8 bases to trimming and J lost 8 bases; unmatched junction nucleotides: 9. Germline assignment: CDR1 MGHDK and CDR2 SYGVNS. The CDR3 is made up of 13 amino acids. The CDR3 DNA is TGTGCCAGCCAAACACAGGGGGCGCAGGGCTACACCTTC. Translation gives CASQTQGAQGYTF.

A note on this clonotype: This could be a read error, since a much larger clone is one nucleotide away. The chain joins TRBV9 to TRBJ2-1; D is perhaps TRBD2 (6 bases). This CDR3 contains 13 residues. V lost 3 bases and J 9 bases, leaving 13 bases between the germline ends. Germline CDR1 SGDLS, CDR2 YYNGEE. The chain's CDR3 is CASSGKRGGEQFF. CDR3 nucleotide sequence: TGTGCCAGCAGCGGAAAACGGGGAGGTGAGCAGTTCTTC. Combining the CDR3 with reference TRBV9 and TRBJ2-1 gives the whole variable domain DSGVTQTPKHLITATGQRVTLRCSPRSGDLSVYWYQQSLDQGLQFLIQYYNGEERAKGNILERFSAQQFPDLHSELNLSSLELGDSALYFCASSGKRGGEQFFGPGTRLTVL.

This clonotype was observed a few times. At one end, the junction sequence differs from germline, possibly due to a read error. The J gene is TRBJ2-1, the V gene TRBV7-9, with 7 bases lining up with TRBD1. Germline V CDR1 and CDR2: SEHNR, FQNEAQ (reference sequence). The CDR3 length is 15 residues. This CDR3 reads CASIVTGESFNEQFF. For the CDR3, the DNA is TGTGCCAGCATCGTCACAGGGGAATCCTTCAATGAGCAGTTCTTC.

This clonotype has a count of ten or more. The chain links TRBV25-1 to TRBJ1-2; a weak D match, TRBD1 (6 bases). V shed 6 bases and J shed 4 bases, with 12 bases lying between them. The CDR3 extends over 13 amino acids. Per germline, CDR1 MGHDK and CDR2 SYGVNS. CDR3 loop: CASSSGHIYGYTF. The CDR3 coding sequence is TGTGCCAGCAGCTCGGGACATATCTATGGCTACACCTTC.

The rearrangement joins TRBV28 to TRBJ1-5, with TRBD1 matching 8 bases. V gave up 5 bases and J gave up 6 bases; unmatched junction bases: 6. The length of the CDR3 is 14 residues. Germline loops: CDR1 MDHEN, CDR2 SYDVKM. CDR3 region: CASSPGGTGQPQHF. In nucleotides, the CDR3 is TGTGCCAGCAGTCCAGGGGGGACAGGTCAGCCCCAGCATTTT.

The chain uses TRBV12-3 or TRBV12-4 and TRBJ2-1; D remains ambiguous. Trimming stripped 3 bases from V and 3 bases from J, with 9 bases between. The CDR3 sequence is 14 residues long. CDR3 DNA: TGTGCCAGCAGTTTTGGCGCAAACTACAATGAGCAGTTCTTC. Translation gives CASSFGANYNEQFF.

The CDR3 protein is CACNQGTGSANEQFF. The CDR3, as DNA: TGTGCCTGCAACCAAGGCACCGGGAGCGCCAATGAGCAGTTCTTC. V usage is TRBV4-2 and J usage is TRBJ2-1, with a weak D call TRBD2 (6 bases). The CDR3 length is 15 residues. V lost 11 bases, J lost 6 bases, and 23 bases lay in between. In germline, CDR1 is LGHNA, CDR2 YNFKEQ.

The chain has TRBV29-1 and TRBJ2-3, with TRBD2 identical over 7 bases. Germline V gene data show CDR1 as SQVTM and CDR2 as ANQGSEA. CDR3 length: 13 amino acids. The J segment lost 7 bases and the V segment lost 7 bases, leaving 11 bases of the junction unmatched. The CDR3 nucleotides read TGCAGCGATCTGGGGGGAGGGCGGAATACGCAGTATTTT. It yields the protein CSDLGGGRNTQYF.

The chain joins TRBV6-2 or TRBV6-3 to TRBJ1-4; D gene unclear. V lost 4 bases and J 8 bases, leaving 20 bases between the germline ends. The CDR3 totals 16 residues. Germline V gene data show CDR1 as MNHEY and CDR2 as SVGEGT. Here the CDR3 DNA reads TGTGCCAGCAGTTCCCAGACGACACCGAGGCGCGAAAAACTGTTTTTT. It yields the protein CASSSQTTPRREKLFF.

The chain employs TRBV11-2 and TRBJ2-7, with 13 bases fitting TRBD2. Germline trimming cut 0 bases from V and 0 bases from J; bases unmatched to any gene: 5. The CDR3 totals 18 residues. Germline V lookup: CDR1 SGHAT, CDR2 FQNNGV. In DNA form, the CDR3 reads TGTGCCAGCAGCTTAGAACCACTAGCGGGAGGGCCCTCCTACGAGCAGTACTTC. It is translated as CASSLEPLAGGPSYEQYF.

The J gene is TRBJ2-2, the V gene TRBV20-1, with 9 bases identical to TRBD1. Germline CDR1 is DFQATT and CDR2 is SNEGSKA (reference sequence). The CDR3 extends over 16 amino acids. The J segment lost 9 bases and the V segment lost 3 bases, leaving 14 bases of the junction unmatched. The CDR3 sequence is CSARATGGGIARELFF. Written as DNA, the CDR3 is TGCAGTGCTAGGGCCACAGGGGGCGGTATTGCCAGGGAGCTGTTTTTT.

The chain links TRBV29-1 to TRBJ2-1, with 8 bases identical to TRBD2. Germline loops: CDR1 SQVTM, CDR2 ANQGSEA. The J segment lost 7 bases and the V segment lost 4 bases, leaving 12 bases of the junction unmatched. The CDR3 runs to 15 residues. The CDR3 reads CSVARLARGENEQFF. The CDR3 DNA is TGCAGCGTTGCCAGACTAGCGAGAGGAGAGAATGAGCAGTTCTTC.

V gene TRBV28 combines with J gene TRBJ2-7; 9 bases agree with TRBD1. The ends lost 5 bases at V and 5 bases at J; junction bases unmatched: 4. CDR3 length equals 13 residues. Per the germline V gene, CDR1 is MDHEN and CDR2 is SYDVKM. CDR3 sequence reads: CASSVTGGHEQYF. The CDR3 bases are TGTGCCAGCAGTGTCACAGGGGGCCACGAGCAGTACTTC.